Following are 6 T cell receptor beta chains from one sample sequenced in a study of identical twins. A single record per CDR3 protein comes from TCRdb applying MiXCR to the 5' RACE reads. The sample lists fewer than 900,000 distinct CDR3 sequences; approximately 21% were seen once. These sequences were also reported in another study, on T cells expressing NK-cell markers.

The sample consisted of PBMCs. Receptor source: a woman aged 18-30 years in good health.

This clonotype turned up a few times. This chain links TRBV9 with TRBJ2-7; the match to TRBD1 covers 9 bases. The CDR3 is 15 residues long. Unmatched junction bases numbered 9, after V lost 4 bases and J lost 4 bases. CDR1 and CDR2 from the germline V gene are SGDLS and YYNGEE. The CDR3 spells CASSFTGQGWYEQYF. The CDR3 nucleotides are TGTGCCAGCAGCTTCACCGGACAGGGGTGGTACGAGCAGTACTTC.

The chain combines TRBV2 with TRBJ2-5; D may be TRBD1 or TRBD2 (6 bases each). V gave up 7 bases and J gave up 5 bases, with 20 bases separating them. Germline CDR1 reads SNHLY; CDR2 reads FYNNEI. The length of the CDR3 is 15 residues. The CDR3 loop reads CASNPLFGGMETQYF. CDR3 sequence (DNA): TGTGCCAGCAACCCATTATTCGGGGGCATGGAGACCCAGTACTTC.

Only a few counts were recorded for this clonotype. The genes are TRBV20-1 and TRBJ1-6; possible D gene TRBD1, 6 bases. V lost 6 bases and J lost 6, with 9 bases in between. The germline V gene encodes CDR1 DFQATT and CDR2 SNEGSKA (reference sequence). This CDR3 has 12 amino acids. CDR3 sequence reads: CSAGQPNSPLHF. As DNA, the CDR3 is TGCAGTGCCGGACAGCCTAATTCACCCCTCCACTTT.

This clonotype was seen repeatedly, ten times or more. CDR3 loop: CASSLVRWGPTQYF. In DNA form, the CDR3 reads TGTGCCAGCAGCTTAGTGCGTTGGGGGCCGACCCAGTACTTC. The J gene is TRBJ2-5, the V gene TRBV7-2, with D tentatively TRBD1 (6 bases). Germline values: CDR1 SGHTA, CDR2 FQGNSA. The V end lost 1 base, the J end lost 7 bases, and 13 bases lay between the germline ends. This CDR3 contains 14 residues. The full variable domain, rest sourced from reference TRBV7-2 and TRBJ2-5, is GAGVSQSPSNKVTEKGKDVELRCDPISGHTALYWYRQSLGQGLEFLIYFQGNSAPDKSGLPSDRFSAERTGGSVSTLTIQRTQQEDSAVYLCASSLVRWGPTQYFGPGTRLLVL.

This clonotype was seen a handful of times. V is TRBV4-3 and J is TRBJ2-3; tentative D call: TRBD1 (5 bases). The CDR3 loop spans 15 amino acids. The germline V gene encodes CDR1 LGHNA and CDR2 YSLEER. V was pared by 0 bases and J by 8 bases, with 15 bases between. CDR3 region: CASSQDGQGVGTQYF. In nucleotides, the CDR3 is TGCGCCAGCAGCCAAGACGGGCAGGGTGTAGGTACGCAGTATTTT.

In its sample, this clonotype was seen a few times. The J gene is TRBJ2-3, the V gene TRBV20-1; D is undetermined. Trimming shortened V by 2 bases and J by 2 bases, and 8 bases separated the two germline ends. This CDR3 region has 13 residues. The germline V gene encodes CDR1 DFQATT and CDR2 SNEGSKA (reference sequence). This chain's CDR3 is CSARKADTDTQYF. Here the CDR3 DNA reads TGCAGTGCTAGAAAGGCTGACACAGATACGCAGTATTTT.